A selection of T cell receptor beta chains follows, all from one sample in a study of CD8 T cells in Susac syndrome. TCRdb analysed the immunoSEQ multiplex PCR reads with MiXCR anew, one entry per CDR3 protein. The repertoire holds around 270,000 distinct CDR3 sequences, 89% seen once, with 0.18% in the top ten. Sample: CD8+ T cells from PBMCs. The source of these receptors is a human donor with multiple sclerosis. Each CDR3 is given without its conserved first and last residue. Fields, in order: CDR3 length, V gene, CDR3 protein.

11,TRBV2,ASVQTVSYEQY
14,TRBV4-1,ASSQVFRSTYNEQF
13,TRBV4-3,ASSPGTGAIYGYT
14,TRBV6-6,ASSLQQGPSTYEQY
10,TRBV4-2,ASSEGETEAF
11,TRBV27,ASSLQGGYEQY
11,TRBV5-6,ASSGSGAQPQH
13,TRBV30,AWNLWLSSGNTIY
9,TRBV2,ASSEGSPLH
12,TRBV27,ASSFGGWSTEAF
11,TRBV28,ASRITGDEKLF
14,TRBV15,ATSRRTSGGADTQY
11,TRBV6-2/TRBV6-3,ATGTSNTGELF
13,TRBV16,ASSQTGTGSSEQY
12,TRBV10-3,AISDWTIHNEQF
11,TRBV4-3,ASSHGQGFEQF
11,TRBV11-2,ASSLGGSSEQF
14,TRBV4-3,ASSQDVRLTLGEQY
13,TRBV29-1,SVGYPSGAYNEQF
13,TRBV7-2,ASSRSASGANVLT
12,TRBV7-9,ASSSWDRAYEQY
13,TRBV10-2,ASRSTGIPTGELF
11,TRBV5-1,ASSYTGAGELF
9,TRBV29-1,SVEGGGEYT
14,TRBV4-2,ASSQDGQGVNQPQH
14,TRBV19,ASSPPWTALTGELF
13,TRBV4-3,ASSQAPGHTYEQY
15,TRBV12-5,ASGYSLRGLNTGELF
12,TRBV6-5,ASSLPSGTDTQY
12,TRBV27,ASSLRLFNHEQY
10,TRBV7-8,ASSSFNQPQH
14,TRBV21-1,ASSKEQAGGPYEQY
10,TRBV6-5,ASSSTAYGYT
12,TRBV30,AWSSRGARNIQY
12,TRBV5-1,ASSLVWRTGELF
13,TRBV13,ASSLGQAYYNEQF
15,TRBV20-1,SARTRLAGRRSNEQF
15,TRBV6-1,ASSPTVGSLMNTEAF
14,TRBV7-8,ASRPGLAGGAYEQY
13,TRBV7-6,ASSSRTGNQETQY
15,TRBV28,ASSLQHLRQNTGELF
13,TRBV28,ASSFRGPAKNIQY
12,TRBV28,ASSSGDKYYEQY
11,TRBV9,ASSVSVFTEAF
11,TRBV12-3/TRBV12-4,ASSGTDGETQY
14,TRBV7-9,ASSPLGTGVRNEQF
11,TRBV27,ASSSGENTEAF
12,TRBV28,ASSFAGETYEQY
10,TRBV12-3/TRBV12-4,ASSPVNYGYT
19,TRBV11-2,ASSIRQGVLPLGPNTGELF
9,TRBV30,AWSAPREAF
14,TRBV12-3/TRBV12-4,ASSLQTVSPNQPQH